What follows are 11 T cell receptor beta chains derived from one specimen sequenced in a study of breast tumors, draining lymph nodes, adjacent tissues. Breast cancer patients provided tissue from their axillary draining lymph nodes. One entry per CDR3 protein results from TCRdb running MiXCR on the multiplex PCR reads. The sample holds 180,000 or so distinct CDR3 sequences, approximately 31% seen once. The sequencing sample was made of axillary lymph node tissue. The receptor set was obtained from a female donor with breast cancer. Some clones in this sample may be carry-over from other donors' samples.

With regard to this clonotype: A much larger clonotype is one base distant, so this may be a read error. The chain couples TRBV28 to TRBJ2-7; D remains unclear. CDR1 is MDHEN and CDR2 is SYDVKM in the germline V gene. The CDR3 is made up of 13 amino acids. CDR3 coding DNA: TGTGCCGGCAGTAAATTCCGGTCGGGTGAGCAGTACTTC. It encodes CAGSKFRSGEQYF. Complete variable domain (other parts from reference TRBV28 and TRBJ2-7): DVKVTQSSRYLVKRTGEKVFLECVQDMDHENMFWYRQDPGLGLRLIYFSYDVKMKEKGDIPEGYSVSREKKERFSLILESASTNQTSMYLCAGSKFRSGEQYFGPGTRLTVT.

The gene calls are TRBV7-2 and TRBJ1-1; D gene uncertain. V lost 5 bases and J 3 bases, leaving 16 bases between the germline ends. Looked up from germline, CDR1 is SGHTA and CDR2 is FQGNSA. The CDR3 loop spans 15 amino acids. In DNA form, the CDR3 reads TGTGCCAGCAGCCCCCGCCCCGGAGGCTACACTGAAGCTTTCTTT. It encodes CASSPRPGGYTEAFF.

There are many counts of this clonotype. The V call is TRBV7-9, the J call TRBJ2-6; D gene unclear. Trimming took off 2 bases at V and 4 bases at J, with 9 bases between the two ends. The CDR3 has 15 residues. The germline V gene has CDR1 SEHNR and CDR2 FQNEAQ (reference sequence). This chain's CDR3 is CASSLMGSGANVLTF. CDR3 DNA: TGTGCCAGCAGCTTAATGGGGTCCGGGGCCAACGTCCTGACTTTC. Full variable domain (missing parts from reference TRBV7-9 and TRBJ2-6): DTGVSQNPRHKITKRGQNVTFRCDPISEHNRLYWYRQTLGQGPEFLTYFQNEAQLEKSRLLSDRFSAERPKGSFSTLEIQRTEQGDSAMYLCASSLMGSGANVLTFGAGSRLTVL.

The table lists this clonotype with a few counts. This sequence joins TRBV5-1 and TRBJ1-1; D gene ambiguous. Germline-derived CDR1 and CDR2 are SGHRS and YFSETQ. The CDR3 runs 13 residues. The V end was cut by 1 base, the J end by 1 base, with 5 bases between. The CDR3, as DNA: TGCGCCAGCAGCTTGACACAGAACACTGAAGCTTTCTTT. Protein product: CASSLTQNTEAFF.

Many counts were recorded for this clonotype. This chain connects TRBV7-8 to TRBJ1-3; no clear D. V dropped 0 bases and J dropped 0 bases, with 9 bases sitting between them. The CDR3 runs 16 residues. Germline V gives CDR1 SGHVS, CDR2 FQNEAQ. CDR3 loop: CASSLATGSSGNTIYF. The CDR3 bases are TGTGCCAGCAGCTTAGCTACGGGTAGCTCTGGAAACACCATATATTTT.

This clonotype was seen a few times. As DNA, the CDR3 is TGTGCCTGGAGCCCAGCTGGCTTAACTAGCACAGATACGCAGTATTTT. It encodes CAWSPAGLTSTDTQYF. V usage is TRBV30 and J usage is TRBJ2-3; D is uncertain. The V and J ends lost 3 bases and 0 bases respectively, with 16 bases between them. The length of the CDR3 is 16 residues. CDR1 is GTSNPN, CDR2 SVGIG, per germline (reference sequence).

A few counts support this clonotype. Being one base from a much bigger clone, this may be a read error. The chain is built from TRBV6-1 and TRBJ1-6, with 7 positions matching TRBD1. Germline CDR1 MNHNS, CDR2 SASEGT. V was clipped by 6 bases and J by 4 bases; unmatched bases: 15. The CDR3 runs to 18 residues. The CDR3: CASSLRPGQSLYNSPLHF. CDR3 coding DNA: TGTGCCAGCAGCCTGAGGCCGGGACAGAGCCTGTATAATTCACCCCTCCACTTT.

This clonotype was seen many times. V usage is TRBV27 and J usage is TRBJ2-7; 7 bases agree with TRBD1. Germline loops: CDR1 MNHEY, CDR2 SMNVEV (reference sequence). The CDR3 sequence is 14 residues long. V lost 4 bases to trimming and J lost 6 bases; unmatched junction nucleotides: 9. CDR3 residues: CASSSLDRAGEQYF. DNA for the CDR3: TGTGCCAGCAGTTCACTTGACAGGGCGGGCGAGCAGTACTTC.

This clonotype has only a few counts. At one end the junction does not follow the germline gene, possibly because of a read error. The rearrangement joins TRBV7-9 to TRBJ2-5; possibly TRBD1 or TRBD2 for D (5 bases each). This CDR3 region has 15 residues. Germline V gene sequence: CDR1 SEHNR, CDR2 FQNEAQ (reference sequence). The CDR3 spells CASSSLYRDGETQHF. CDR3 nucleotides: TGTGCCAGCAGCTCCCTCTACCGGGACGGCGAGACCCAGCACTTC.

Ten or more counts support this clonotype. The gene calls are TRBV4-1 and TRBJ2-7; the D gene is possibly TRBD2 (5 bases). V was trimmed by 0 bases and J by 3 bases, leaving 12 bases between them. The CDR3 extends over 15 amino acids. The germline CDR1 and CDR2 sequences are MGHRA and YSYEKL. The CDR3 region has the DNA TGCGCCAGCAGCCAAGAGAGAGGGCGAGGCTACGAGCAGTACTTC. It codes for CASSQERGRGYEQYF.

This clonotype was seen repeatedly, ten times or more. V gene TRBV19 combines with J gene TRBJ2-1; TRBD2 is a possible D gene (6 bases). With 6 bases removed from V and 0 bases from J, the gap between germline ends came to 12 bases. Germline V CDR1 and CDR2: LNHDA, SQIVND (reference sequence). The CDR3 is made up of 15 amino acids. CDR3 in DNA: TGTGCCAGTAGGGTAGCGGCGTTCTCCTACAATGAGCAGTTCTTC. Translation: CASRVAAFSYNEQFF.